The 3 T cell receptor beta chains given below trace back to one sample, sequenced in a study of cytomegalovirus exposure and HLA in healthy donors. 60 Vbeta and 13 Jbeta primers were used in PCR. The assay was immunoSEQ multiplex PCR, and TCRdb's table has in-frame clones only and misses some. Among around 110,000 clones listed, about 85% were seen once. Sample: PBMCs. Every receptor here comes from a man in his thirties or forties in good health and CMV-seronegative.

This clone was detected only once. The rearrangement joins TRBV6-5 to TRBJ1-2, with 7 bases aligning to TRBD1. The CDR3 contains 14 residues. CDR1 and CDR2 (germline): MNHEY, SVGAGI. The J segment lost 6 bases and the V segment lost 0 bases, leaving 4 bases of the junction unmatched. As DNA, the CDR3 is TGTGCCAGCAGTTACTCGGACAGGCGCCATGGCTACACCTTC. This codes for CASSYSDRRHGYTF.

The V gene is TRBV6-4, the J gene TRBJ2-1, with D perhaps TRBD2 (5 bases). Germline V lookup: CDR1 MRHNA, CDR2 SNTAGT. Trimming shortened V by 5 bases and J by 0 bases, and 8 bases separated the two germline ends. The CDR3 has 14 amino acids. In DNA, the CDR3 is TGTGCCAGCAGTAAGGACTCCTCCTACAATGAGCAGTTCTTC. Encoded protein: CASSKDSSYNEQFF.

The chain employs TRBV19 and TRBJ1-1, with TRBD1 identical over 8 bases. Germline loops: CDR1 LNHDA, CDR2 SQIVND (reference sequence). This CDR3 has 14 residues. V dropped 3 bases and J dropped 7; count of bases not matched to a gene: 7. CDR3: CASSIGTGQVEAFF. The CDR3 DNA is TGTGCCAGTAGTATCGGGACAGGCCAAGTTGAAGCTTTCTTT.